These 30 T cell receptor beta chains were all obtained from the same sample, sequenced in a study of beta chain features in type 1 diabetes. Whole-study findings and limits: Among patients with Type 1 diabetes, TCRB CDR3s were moderately but significantly shorter in every one of the four CD4+ subsets.

The study reverse transcribed the entire isolated RNA, so it sequenced expressed TCRB transcripts. Repertoires were generated with immunoSEQ multiplex PCR, while TCRdb's copy carries only in-frame clones and drops some. The sample includes 400,000 or so clones, 9.5% to 10% seen only once; the top ten take around 0.66%. Antigens for these TCRs are unknown. Sequencing was carried out using central memory CD4+ T cells from blood. The source of these receptors is a man younger than 45 with type 1 diabetes.

The chain combines TRBV9 with TRBJ2-3, with D possibly matching TRBD2 (5 bases). The CDR3 spans 16 residues. Trimming left V 5 bases short and J 0 bases short, with 16 bases between. Germline loops: CDR1 SGDLS, CDR2 YYNGEE. CDR3 protein: CASSVSRDSSTDTQYF. CDR3 DNA: TGTGCCAGCAGTGTCTCCCGGGATTCTAGCACAGATACGCAGTATTTT.

This clone has a handful of counts. This sequence joins TRBV4-3 and TRBJ2-3; D possibly corresponds to TRBD1 (5 bases). V lost 1 base to trimming and J lost 4 bases, with 18 bases between them. There are 17 residues in the CDR3. Per germline, CDR1 LGHNA and CDR2 YSLEER. The CDR3 here is CASSQGYGQGSSDTQYF. CDR3 nucleotides: TGCGCCAGCAGCCAAGGCTACGGACAAGGTAGTTCAGATACGCAGTATTTT.

The chain recombines TRBV11-2 with TRBJ2-7; no definite D call. The germline V and J ends were trimmed by 1 base and 2 bases, with 6 bases remaining between them. Germline values: CDR1 SGHAT, CDR2 FQNNGV. This CDR3 region has 13 residues. CDR3 sequence reads: CASSLVSTYEQYF. DNA for the CDR3: TGTGCCAGCAGCTTAGTAAGTACCTACGAGCAGTACTTC.

This clone was picked up a small number of times. The chain carries TRBV27 and TRBJ2-3; 8 bases fit TRBD1. This CDR3 has 16 residues. CDR1 and CDR2 from the germline V gene are MNHEY and SMNVEV (reference sequence). With V trimmed by 2 bases and J by 6 bases, 10 bases remained unmatched. The CDR3 reads CASSLGLQGGMDTQYF. CDR3 DNA sequence: TGTGCCAGCAGTTTAGGGCTACAGGGGGGTATGGATACGCAGTATTTT.

The chain couples TRBV4-1 to TRBJ2-7; TRBD2 agrees at 10 bases. CDR3 length: 15 amino acids. Per germline, CDR1 MGHRA and CDR2 YSYEKL. Trimming removed 4 bases from V and 3 bases from J; junction bases left unmatched: 6. Here the CDR3 DNA reads TGCGCCAGCAGCCCCCTAGCGGGAGCTCGCTACGAGCAGTACTTC. Translated, it gives CASSPLAGARYEQYF.

This clone was found a few times. The CDR3 protein is CASNLAGDDEQYF. In DNA, the CDR3 is TGTGCCAGCAATCTAGCGGGAGACGACGAGCAGTACTTC. This chain joins TRBV6-5 and TRBJ2-7; 10 nucleotides align to TRBD2. The CDR3 contains 13 residues. Germline lookup yields CDR1 MNHEY and CDR2 SVGAGI. The V gene end was trimmed by 7 bases and the J gene end by 5 bases; junction bases not matched to a gene: 5.

In this sample, this clone turned up many times. The same CDR3 can be traced to other DNA sequences in this sample. The chain is built from TRBV4-2 and TRBJ2-7; D remains unclear. Trimming cost V 0 bases and J 1 base, with 4 bases left between them. Germline V gene lookup returns CDR1 LGHNA and CDR2 YNFKEQ. This CDR3 region has 13 residues. CDR3 protein: CASSQDSSYEQYF. The CDR3 bases are TGTGCCAGCAGCCAAGACTCGTCCTACGAGCAGTACTTC.

This clone was found a few times. V gene TRBV19 combines with J gene TRBJ2-2; D gene ambiguous. Germline V gene lookup returns CDR1 LNHDA and CDR2 SQIVND (reference sequence). CDR3 length: 15 residues. The germline V and J ends were trimmed by 3 bases and 2 bases, with 10 bases remaining between them. The CDR3 is CASSIGTINTGELFF. CDR3 DNA sequence: TGTGCCAGTAGTATTGGCACGATAAACACCGGGGAGCTGTTTTTT.

The chain couples TRBV6-5 to TRBJ2-3; D is unresolved. This CDR3 region has 11 residues. Germline V lookup: CDR1 MNHEY, CDR2 SVGAGI. V lost 2 bases to trimming and J lost 7 bases, with 4 bases between them. The CDR3 DNA sequence: TGTGCCAGCAGTTACCACAATACGCAGTATTTT. Its protein product is CASSYHNTQYF.

This clone was seen only a few times. The chain carries TRBV6-6 and TRBJ2-7, with 8 bases aligning to TRBD2. The CDR3 consists of 15 residues. Germline V lookup: CDR1 MNHNY, CDR2 SVGAGI (reference sequence). The V segment lost 4 bases and the J segment 4 bases; nucleotides outside the gene matches: 9. As DNA, the CDR3 is TGTGCCAGCAGTTTTTCGGCGGGAGGAGGATACGAGCAGTACTTC. This codes for CASSFSAGGGYEQYF.

This clone was found a few times. This chain links TRBV27 with TRBJ2-2; D is undetermined. This CDR3 is built from 15 residues. V was trimmed by 2 bases and J by 1 base, leaving 8 bases between them. Germline loops: CDR1 MNHEY, CDR2 SMNVEV (reference sequence). The chain's CDR3 is CASSLTALNTGELFF. Here the CDR3 DNA reads TGTGCCAGCAGTTTAACAGCCTTGAACACCGGGGAGCTGTTTTTT.

This chain joins TRBV2 and TRBJ1-1, with 7 bases fitting TRBD1. The junction had 6 bases not matched to a gene; V was cut back by 8 bases and J by 3 bases. From germline, CDR1 is SNHLY and CDR2 FYNNEI. The CDR3 covers 13 residues. The chain's CDR3 is CASVTGAHTEAFF. Written as DNA, the CDR3 is TGTGCCAGCGTAACAGGGGCCCACACTGAAGCTTTCTTT.

This clone was counted between two and nine times. CDR3 in amino acids: CASSLKGSSYNEQFF. For the CDR3, the DNA is TGTGCCAGCAGCTTAAAGGGCAGCTCCTACAATGAGCAGTTCTTC. The rearrangement links TRBV7-3 to TRBJ2-1; D remains unclear. Per germline, CDR1 SGHTA and CDR2 FQGTGA. CDR3 length equals 15 residues. V lost 1 base and J 0 bases, leaving 7 bases between the germline ends. Variable domain in full (rest from reference TRBV7-3 and TRBJ2-1): GAGVSQTPSNKVTEKGKYVELRCDPISGHTALYWYRQSLGQGPEFLIYFQGTGAADDSGLPNDRFFAVRPEGSVSTLKIQRTERGDSAVYLCASSLKGSSYNEQFFGPGTRLTVL.

This chain connects TRBV13 to TRBJ1-1; 7 nucleotides align to TRBD1. This CDR3 is built from 13 residues. In germline, CDR1 is PRHDT, CDR2 FYEKMQ (reference sequence). V was pared by 1 base and J by 4 bases, with 0 bases of the junction left unmatched. The CDR3 protein is CASSLEGATEAFF. CDR3 DNA sequence: TGTGCCAGCAGCTTAGAGGGGGCCACTGAAGCTTTCTTT.

The chain has TRBV11-2 and TRBJ2-2; a possible D gene is TRBD1 (6 bases). Trimming stripped 3 bases from V and 1 base from J, with 9 bases between. Germline CDR1 is SGHAT and CDR2 is FQNNGV. The length of the CDR3 is 15 residues. In DNA, the CDR3 is TGTGCCAGCAGCTTCGGACAGTTGAACACCGGGGAGCTGTTTTTT. It translates to CASSFGQLNTGELFF. Full variable domain (missing parts from reference TRBV11-2 and TRBJ2-2): EAGVAQSPRYKIIEKRQSVAFWCNPISGHATLYWYQQILGQGPKLLIQFQNNGVVDDSQLPKDRFSAERLKGVDSTLKIQPAKLEDSAVYLCASSFGQLNTGELFFGEGSRLTVL.

The chain carries TRBV4-3 and TRBJ1-2; perhaps TRBD1 as D (5 bases). In germline, CDR1 is LGHNA, CDR2 YSLEER. Deletions cut 0 bases from V and 0 bases from J, with 8 bases between. The CDR3 loop spans 15 amino acids. CDR3 loop: CASSQDRGPNYGYTF. The DNA of the CDR3 is TGCGCCAGCAGCCAAGATCGGGGCCCTAACTATGGCTACACCTTC.

J is TRBJ2-6 and V is TRBV7-3; D remains unclear. This CDR3 is built from 14 residues. The germline V gene encodes CDR1 SGHTA and CDR2 FQGTGA. Between the trimmed V and J ends, which lost 5 bases and 0 bases, there was a span of 5 bases. The CDR3 loop is CASSPTSGANVLTF. The CDR3 DNA sequence: TGTGCCAGCAGCCCAACCTCTGGGGCCAACGTCCTGACTTTC.

V is TRBV6-5 and J is TRBJ2-7, with TRBD2 matching 8 bases. J was trimmed by 2 bases and V by 6 bases; bases with no gene match: 9. The germline V gene encodes CDR1 MNHEY and CDR2 SVGAGI. The CDR3 consists of 15 residues. CDR3 in DNA: TGTGCCAGCAGCCTTATCGGGACTAGTACCTACGAGCAGTACTTC. Encoded protein: CASSLIGTSTYEQYF.

There are a few counts of this clone. For the CDR3, the DNA is TGTGCCAGCAGTCTGGGGGGACGAAATCAGCCCCAGCATTTT. Protein: CASSLGGRNQPQHF. This chain links TRBV6-5 with TRBJ1-5; tentatively, D is TRBD1 (5 bases). V was pared by 5 bases and J by 4 bases, with 12 bases between. Germline V gives CDR1 MNHEY, CDR2 SVGAGI. CDR3 size: 14 residues.

This clone has only a few counts. The rearrangement uses TRBV5-6 and TRBJ1-1; the D gene is possibly TRBD1 (5 bases). This CDR3 has 14 residues. Germline values: CDR1 SGHDT, CDR2 YYEEEE. Trimming took 3 bases from V and 9 from J, leaving 18 bases between them. This chain's CDR3 is CASSSSWDGSKAFF. The CDR3 bases are TGTGCCAGCAGCTCCTCTTGGGACGGTTCTAAAGCTTTCTTT. The full variable domain, rest sourced from reference TRBV5-6 and TRBJ1-1, is DAGVTQSPTHLIKTRGQQVTLRCSPKSGHDTVSWYQQALGQGPQFIFQYYEEEERQRGNFPDRFSGHQFPNYSSELNVNALLLGDSALYLCASSSSWDGSKAFFGQGTRLTVV.

This chain connects TRBV28 to TRBJ2-5; D gene uncertain. Germline CDR1 MDHEN, CDR2 SYDVKM. The germline V and J ends were trimmed by 4 bases and 1 base, with 13 bases remaining between them. The CDR3 is 15 residues long. The CDR3 is CASSSAAKLQETQYF. DNA of the CDR3: TGTGCCAGCAGTTCGGCGGCAAAACTCCAAGAGACCCAGTACTTC.

This chain uses TRBV5-1 with TRBJ1-5; TRBD1 might be the D (5 bases). The CDR3 is made up of 15 amino acids. Germline CDR1 is SGHRS and CDR2 is YFSETQ. V lost 4 bases and J 6 bases, leaving 17 bases between the germline ends. The CDR3 protein is CASSPDGDGGQPQHF. In nucleotides, the CDR3 is TGCGCCAGCAGCCCGGATGGGGACGGTGGTCAGCCCCAGCATTTT.

The V and J genes are TRBV6-5 and TRBJ2-7; 8 bases align to TRBD2. Germline V CDR1 and CDR2: MNHEY, SVGAGI. The CDR3 loop spans 14 amino acids. Trimming at V came to 5 bases and at J to 6 bases, leaving 9 bases not matched to a gene. The CDR3 nucleotides are TGTGCCAGCAGTAAAGCGGGAGATAAGCTCGAGCAGTACTTC. It is translated as CASSKAGDKLEQYF.

This clone was seen only a few times. This sequence joins TRBV5-1 and TRBJ2-4; 10 bases map to TRBD2. The V gene's germline CDR1 is SGHRS and CDR2 YFSETQ. The CDR3 has 16 residues. J gave up 5 bases and V 0 bases, and 5 bases lay outside the gene matches. The CDR3 region has the DNA TGCGCCAGCAGCTTGGTCGCTAGCGGGAGCGAAAACATTCAGTACTTC. This translates into CASSLVASGSENIQYF.

The chain recombines TRBV9 with TRBJ1-2; D unclear. The CDR3 consists of 13 residues. V lost 2 bases and J 4 bases, leaving 9 bases between the germline ends. Looked up from germline, CDR1 is SGDLS and CDR2 is YYNGEE. The CDR3 loop reads CASSVGPSYGYTF. CDR3 coding DNA: TGTGCCAGCAGCGTTGGACCGAGCTATGGCTACACCTTC.

The chain employs TRBV5-4 and TRBJ2-2, with TRBD2 matching 7 bases. V lost 2 bases and J lost 6; bases outside the gene matches: 4. The germline CDR1 and CDR2 sequences are SGHNT and YYREEE (reference sequence). CDR3 length: 14 amino acids. The CDR3 DNA reads TGTGCCAGCAGCTTATCCGCGGGGGCCGGGGAGCTGTTTTTT. Translated, it gives CASSLSAGAGELFF.

This clone showed up just a few times. The sample has other DNA sequences that encode this CDR3 too. The chain carries TRBV6-5 and TRBJ1-1; the D gene is possibly TRBD1 (6 bases). The CDR3 runs 13 residues. V lost 5 bases to trimming and J lost 4 bases, with 11 bases between them. Germline V gene lookup returns CDR1 MNHEY and CDR2 SVGAGI. The CDR3 sequence is CASSATGFTEAFF. The DNA of the CDR3 is TGTGCCAGCAGTGCTACAGGGTTCACTGAAGCTTTCTTT.

This clone has only a few counts. This chain links TRBV5-1 with TRBJ2-7; TRBD2 agrees at 14 bases. The ends lost 0 bases at V and 7 bases at J; junction bases unmatched: 12. The CDR3 totals 18 residues. CDR1 and CDR2 (germline): SGHRS, YFSETQ. Here the CDR3 DNA reads TGCGCCAGCAGCTTGGAGACAGGGGGACTAGCGGGAGTGAATGAGCAGTACTTC. It encodes CASSLETGGLAGVNEQYF.

This clone was observed a handful of times. The V gene is TRBV7-2, the J gene TRBJ2-2; no reliable D call. V was trimmed by 3 bases and J by 1 base, leaving 6 bases between them. The CDR3 loop spans 14 amino acids. CDR1 is SGHTA and CDR2 is FQGNSA in the germline V gene. CDR3 bases: TGTGCCAGCAGCTTCGGGCAGAACACCGGGGAGCTGTTTTTT. Protein product: CASSFGQNTGELFF.

The chain joins TRBV7-6 to TRBJ2-3, with 8 bases fitting TRBD1. J gave up 7 bases and V 5 bases, and 8 bases lay outside the gene matches. In germline, CDR1 is SGHVS, CDR2 FNYEAQ. CDR3 size: 14 residues. The CDR3 bases are TGTGCCAGCAGCCTGGACAGGGCGTCGTATACGCAGTATTTT. Translating it yields CASSLDRASYTQYF.